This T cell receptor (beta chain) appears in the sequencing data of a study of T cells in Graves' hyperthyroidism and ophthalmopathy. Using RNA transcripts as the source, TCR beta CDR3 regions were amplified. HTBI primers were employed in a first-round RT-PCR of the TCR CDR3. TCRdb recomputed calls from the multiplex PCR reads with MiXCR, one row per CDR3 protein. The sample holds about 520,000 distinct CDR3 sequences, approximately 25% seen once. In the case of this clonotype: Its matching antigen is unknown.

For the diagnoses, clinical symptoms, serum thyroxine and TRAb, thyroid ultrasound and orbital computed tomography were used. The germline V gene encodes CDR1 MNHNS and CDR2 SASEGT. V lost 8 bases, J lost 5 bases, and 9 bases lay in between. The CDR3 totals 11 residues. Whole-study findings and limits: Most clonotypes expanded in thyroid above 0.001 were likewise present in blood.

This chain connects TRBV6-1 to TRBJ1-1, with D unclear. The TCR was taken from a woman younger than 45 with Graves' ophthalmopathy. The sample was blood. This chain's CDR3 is CASWEDTEAFF. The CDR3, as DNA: TGTGCCAGCTGGGAAGATACTGAAGCTTTCTTT.